A selection of T cell receptor beta chains follows, all from one sample in a study of early T cells in non-severe SARS-CoV-2 infection. Via MiXCR, TCRdb re-called the 5' RACE reads, giving one row per CDR3 protein. The sample consists of tens of thousands of distinct CDR3 sequences, 12% of them appearing once. Material for sequencing was whole blood. The receptors come from an adult who was a healthcare worker with PCR-confirmed SARS-CoV-2 infection or an uninfected control (not recorded which). The CDR3 runs from the conserved cysteine through the conserved F or W. Fields, in order: clone size, J gene, V gene, D gene, CDR3 DNA, CDR3 protein. The D gene is left open where the match is weak. A row's size may be missing; if present it is once, few, many or a size class.

few TRBJ2-7 TRBV20-1 - TGCAGTGCTAGACTCGGACCTTACTACGAGCAGTACTTC CSARLGPYYEQYF
- TRBJ1-2 TRBV25-1 - TGTGCCAGCAGTTCAGGAGACGGCTACACCTTC CASSSGDGYTF
few TRBJ2-5 TRBV29-1 - TGCAGCGTTCTTAGGACAGAAGAGACCCAGTACTTC CSVLRTEETQYF
- TRBJ2-6 TRBV30 - TGTGCCTGGAGTGGCCAATTCTCTGGGGCCAACGTCCTGACTTTC CAWSGQFSGANVLTF
many TRBJ2-7 TRBV11-1 TRBD2 TGTGCCAGCAGCCCCGGGACTAGCACCTACGAGCAGTACTTC CASSPGTSTYEQYF
many TRBJ2-7 TRBV28 - TGTGCCAGCAGTGTTGCGAGCTCCTACGAGCAGTACTTC CASSVASSYEQYF
- TRBJ2-1 TRBV7-2 TRBD2 TGTGCCAGCAGCCCAACTAGCGGGCGCAATGAGCAGTTCTTC CASSPTSGRNEQFF
many TRBJ2-7 TRBV6-5 TRBD1 TGTGCCGTGGGACAGGGAGACTACGAGCAGTACTTC CAVGQGDYEQYF
many TRBJ2-4 TRBV19 TRBD2 TGTGCCAGTAACCTTGGGACTAGCAAAAACATTCAGTACTTC CASNLGTSKNIQYF
- TRBJ2-7 TRBV18 TRBD2 TGTGCCAGCTCCCCAAGCGGGGTTCCCTACGAGCAGTACTTC CASSPSGVPYEQYF
few TRBJ1-4 TRBV30 - TGTGCCTGGAGGAACAGGGAGCTAACTAATGAAAAACTGTTTTTT CAWRNRELTNEKLFF
many TRBJ2-7 TRBV20-1 - TGCAGTGCCCAAAAAACCGCGGGCGGGTACGAGCAGTACTTC CSAQKTAGGYEQYF
- TRBJ1-2 TRBV4-1 - TGCGCCAGCAGCCAGGTAGAGGCAGGTGGCTACACCTTC CASSQVEAGGYTF